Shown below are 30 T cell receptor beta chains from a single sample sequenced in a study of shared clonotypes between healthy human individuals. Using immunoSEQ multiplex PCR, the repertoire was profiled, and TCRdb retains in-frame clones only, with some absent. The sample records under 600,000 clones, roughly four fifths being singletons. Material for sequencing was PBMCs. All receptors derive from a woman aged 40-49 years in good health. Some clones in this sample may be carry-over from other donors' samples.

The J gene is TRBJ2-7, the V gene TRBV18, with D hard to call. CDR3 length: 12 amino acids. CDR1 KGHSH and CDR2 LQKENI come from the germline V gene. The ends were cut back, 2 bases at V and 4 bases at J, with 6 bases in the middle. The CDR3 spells CASSPVGYEQYF. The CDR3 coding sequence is TGTGCCAGCTCACCAGTTGGATACGAGCAGTACTTC.

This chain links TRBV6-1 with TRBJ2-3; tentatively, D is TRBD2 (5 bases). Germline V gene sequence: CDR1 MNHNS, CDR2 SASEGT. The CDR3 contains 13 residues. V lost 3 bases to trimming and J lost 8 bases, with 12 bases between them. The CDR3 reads CASSDTQAGTQYF. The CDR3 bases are TGTGCCAGCAGTGATACGCAGGCGGGTACGCAGTATTTT.

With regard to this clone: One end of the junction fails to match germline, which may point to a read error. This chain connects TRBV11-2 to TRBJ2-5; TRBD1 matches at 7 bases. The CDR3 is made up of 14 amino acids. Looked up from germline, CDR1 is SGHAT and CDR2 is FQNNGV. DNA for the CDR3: TGTGCTAGCAGCTTAGAATCAGGGGGAGAGACCCAGTACTTC. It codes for CASSLESGGETQYF.

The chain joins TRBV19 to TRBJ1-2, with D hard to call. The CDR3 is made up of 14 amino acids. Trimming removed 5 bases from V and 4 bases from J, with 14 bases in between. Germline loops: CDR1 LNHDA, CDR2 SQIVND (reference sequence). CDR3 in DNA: TGTGCCAGTAGTGGGCTGGCCCGCTCCTATGGCTACACCTTC. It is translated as CASSGLARSYGYTF.

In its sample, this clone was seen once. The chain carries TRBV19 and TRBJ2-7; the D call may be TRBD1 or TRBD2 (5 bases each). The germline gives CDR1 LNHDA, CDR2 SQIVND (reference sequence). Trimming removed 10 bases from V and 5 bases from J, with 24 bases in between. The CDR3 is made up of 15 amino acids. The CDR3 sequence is CATRDGQFEWDEQYF. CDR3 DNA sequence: TGTGCCACCCGGGACGGGCAATTCGAATGGGACGAGCAGTACTTC.

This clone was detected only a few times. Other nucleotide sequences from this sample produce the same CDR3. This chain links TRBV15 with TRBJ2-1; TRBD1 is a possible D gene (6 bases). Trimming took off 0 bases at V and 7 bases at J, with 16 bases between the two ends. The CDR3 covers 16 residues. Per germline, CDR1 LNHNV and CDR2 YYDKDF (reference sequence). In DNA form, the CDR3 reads TGTGCCACCAGCAGAGATCCGGAAGGGGGACGGAATGAGCAGTTCTTC. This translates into CATSRDPEGGRNEQFF.

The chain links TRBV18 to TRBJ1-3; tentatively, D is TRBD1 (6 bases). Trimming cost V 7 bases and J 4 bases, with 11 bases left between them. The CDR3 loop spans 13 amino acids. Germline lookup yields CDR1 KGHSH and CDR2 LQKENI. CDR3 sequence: CASLNGQGNTIYF. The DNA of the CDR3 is TGTGCCAGCTTAAACGGACAGGGAAACACCATATATTTT.

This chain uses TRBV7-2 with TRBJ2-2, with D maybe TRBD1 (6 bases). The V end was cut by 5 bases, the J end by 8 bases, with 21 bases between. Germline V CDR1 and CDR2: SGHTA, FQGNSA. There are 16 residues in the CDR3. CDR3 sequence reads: CASSPRGTTLGGELFF. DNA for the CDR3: TGTGCCAGCAGCCCGAGGGGGACCACTTTGGGTGGGGAGCTGTTTTTT.

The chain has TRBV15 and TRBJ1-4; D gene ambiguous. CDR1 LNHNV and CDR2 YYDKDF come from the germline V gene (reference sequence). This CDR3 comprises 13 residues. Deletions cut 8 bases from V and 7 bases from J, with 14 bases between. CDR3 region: CATGRGVGEKLFF. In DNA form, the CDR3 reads TGTGCCACCGGACGCGGAGTGGGTGAAAAACTGTTTTTT. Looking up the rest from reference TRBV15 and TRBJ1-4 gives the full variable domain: DAMVIQNPRYQVTQFGKPVTLSCSQTLNHNVMYWYQQKSSQAPKLLFHYYDKDFNNEADTPDNFQSRRPNTSFCFLDIRSPGLGDTAMYLCATGRGVGEKLFFGSGTQLSVL.

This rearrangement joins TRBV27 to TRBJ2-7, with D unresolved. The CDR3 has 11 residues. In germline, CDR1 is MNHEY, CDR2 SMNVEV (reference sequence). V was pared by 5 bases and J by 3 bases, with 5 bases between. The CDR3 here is CASSPSYEQYF. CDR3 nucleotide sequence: TGTGCCAGCAGTCCCAGCTACGAGCAGTACTTC.

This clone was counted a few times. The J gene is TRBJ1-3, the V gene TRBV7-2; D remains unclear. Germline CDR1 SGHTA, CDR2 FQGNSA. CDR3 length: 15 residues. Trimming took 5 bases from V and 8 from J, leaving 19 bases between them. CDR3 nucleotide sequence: TGTGCCAGCAGCAACTACCGGGGTACGGGAGACACCATATATTTT. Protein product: CASSNYRGTGDTIYF.

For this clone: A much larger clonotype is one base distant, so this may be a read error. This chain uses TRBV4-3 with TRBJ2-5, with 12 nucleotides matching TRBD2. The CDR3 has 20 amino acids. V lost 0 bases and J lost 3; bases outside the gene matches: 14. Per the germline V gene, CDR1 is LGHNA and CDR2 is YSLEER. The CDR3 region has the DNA TGCGCCAGCAGCCAAGATCTCGATAGACCTCTAGCGGGAGGGAAAGAGACCCAGTACTTC. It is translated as CASSQDLDRPLAGGKETQYF.

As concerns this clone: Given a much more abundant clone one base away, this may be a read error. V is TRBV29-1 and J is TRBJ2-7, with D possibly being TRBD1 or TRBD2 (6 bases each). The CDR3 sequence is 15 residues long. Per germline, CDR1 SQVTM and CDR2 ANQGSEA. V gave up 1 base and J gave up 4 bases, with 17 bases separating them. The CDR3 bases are TGCAGCGTTGAAGTCCCAGAGGGGGGTGCATACGAGCAGTACTTC. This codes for CSVEVPEGGAYEQYF.

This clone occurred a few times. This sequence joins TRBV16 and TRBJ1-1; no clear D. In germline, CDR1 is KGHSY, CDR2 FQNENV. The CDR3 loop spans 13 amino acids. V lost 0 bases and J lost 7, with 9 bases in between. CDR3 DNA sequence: TGTGCCAGCAGCCAATCGATGGGCAATGAAGCTTTCTTT. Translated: CASSQSMGNEAFF.

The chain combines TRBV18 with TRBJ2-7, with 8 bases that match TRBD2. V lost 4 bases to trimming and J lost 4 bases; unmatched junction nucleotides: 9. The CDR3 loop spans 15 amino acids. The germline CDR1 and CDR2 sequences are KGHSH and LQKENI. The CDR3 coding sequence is TGTGCCAGCTCACGACCGACTAGCGCAACGTACGAGCAGTACTTC. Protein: CASSRPTSATYEQYF.

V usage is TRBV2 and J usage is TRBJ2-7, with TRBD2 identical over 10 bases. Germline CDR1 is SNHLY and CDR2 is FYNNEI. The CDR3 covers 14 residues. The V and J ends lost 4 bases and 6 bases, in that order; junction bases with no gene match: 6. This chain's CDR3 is CASSVLAGVIEQYF. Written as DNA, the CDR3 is TGTGCCAGCAGTGTGCTAGCGGGAGTAATCGAGCAGTACTTC. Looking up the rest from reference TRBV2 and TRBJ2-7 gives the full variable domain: EPEVTQTPSHQVTQMGQEVILRCVPISNHLYFYWYRQILGQKVEFLVSFYNNEISEKSEIFDDQFSVERPDGSNFTLKIRSTKLEDSAMYFCASSVLAGVIEQYFGPGTRLTVT.

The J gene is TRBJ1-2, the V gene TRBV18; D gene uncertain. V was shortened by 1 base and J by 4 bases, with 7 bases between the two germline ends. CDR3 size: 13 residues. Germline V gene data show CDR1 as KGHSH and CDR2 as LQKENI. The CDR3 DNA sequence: TGTGCCAGCTCACCACAGGGTATCTATGGCTACACCTTC. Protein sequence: CASSPQGIYGYTF.

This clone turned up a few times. The CDR3 DNA is TGTGCCAGCAGCCCGATACTTAGCGGGAGGTCCTACAATGAGCAGTTCTTC. Residues: CASSPILSGRSYNEQFF. The chain joins TRBV7-8 to TRBJ2-1; 10 bases agree with TRBD2. Per the germline V gene, CDR1 is SGHVS and CDR2 is FQNEAQ. The CDR3 has 17 amino acids. J was trimmed by 1 base and V by 5 bases; bases with no gene match: 8.

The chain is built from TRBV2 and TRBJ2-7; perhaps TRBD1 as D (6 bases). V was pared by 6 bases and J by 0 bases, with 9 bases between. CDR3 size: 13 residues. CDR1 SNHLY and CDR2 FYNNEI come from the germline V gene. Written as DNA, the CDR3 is TGTGCCAGCAGACCGGACAGCTCCTACGAGCAGTACTTC. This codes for CASRPDSSYEQYF.

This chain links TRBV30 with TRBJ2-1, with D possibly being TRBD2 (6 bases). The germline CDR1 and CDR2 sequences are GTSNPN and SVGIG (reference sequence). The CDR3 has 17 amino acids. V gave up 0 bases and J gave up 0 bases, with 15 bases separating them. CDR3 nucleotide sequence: TGTGCCTGGAGTGTACGAACGGGCGGGATCTCCTACAATGAGCAGTTCTTC. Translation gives CAWSVRTGGISYNEQFF.

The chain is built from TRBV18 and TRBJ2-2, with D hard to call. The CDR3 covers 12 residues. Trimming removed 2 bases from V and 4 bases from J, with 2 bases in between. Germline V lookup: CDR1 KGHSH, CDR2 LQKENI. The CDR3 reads CASSPSTGELFF. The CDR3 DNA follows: TGTGCCAGCTCACCAAGCACCGGGGAGCTGTTTTTT. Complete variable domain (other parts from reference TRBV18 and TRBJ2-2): NAGVMQNPRHLVRRRGQEARLRCSPMKGHSHVYWYRQLPEEGLKFMVYLQKENIIDESGMPKERFSAEFPKEGPSILRIQQVVRGDSAAYFCASSPSTGELFFGEGSRLTVL.

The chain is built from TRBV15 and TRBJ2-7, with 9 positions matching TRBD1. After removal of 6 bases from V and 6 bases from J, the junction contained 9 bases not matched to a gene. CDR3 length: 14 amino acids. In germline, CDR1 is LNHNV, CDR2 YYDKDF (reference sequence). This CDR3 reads CATSRGGTGLEQYF. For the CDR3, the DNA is TGTGCCACCAGTAGGGGCGGGACAGGGCTCGAGCAGTACTTC.

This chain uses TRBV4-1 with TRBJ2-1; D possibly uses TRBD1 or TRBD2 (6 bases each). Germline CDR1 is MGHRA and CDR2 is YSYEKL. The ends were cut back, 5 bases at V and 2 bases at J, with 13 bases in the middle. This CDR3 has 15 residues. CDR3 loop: CASSGPGATYNEQFF. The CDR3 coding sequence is TGCGCCAGCAGCGGGCCGGGGGCTACCTACAATGAGCAGTTCTTC.

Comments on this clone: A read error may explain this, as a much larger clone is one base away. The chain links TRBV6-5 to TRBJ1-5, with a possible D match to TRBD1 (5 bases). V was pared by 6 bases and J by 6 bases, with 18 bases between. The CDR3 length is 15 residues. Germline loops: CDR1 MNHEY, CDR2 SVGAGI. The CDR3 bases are TGTGCCAGCAGACAGGACCACCGGGGCAGTCAGCCCCAGCATTTT. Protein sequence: CASRQDHRGSQPQHF.

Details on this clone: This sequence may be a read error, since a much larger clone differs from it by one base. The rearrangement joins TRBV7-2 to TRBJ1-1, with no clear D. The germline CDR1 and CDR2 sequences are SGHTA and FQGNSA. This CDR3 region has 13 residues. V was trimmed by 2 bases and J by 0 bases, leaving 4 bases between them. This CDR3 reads CASSLQLNTEAFF. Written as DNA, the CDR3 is TGTGCCAGCAGCTTACAGTTGAACACTGAAGCTTTCTTT.

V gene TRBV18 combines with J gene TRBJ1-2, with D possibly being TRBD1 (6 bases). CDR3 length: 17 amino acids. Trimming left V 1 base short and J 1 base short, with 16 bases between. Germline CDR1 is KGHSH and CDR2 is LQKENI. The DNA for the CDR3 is TGTGCCAGCTCACCACTAGTTACAGGGATCATTAACTATGGCTACACCTTC. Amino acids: CASSPLVTGIINYGYTF.

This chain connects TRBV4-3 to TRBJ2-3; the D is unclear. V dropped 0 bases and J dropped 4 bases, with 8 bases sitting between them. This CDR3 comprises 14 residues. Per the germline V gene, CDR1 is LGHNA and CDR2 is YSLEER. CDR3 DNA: TGCGCCAGCAGCCAAGATCTGGCGGCAGATACGCAGTATTTT. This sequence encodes CASSQDLAADTQYF.

CDR3 region: CASSSDRMMTYEQYF. As DNA, the CDR3 is TGTGCCAGCAGCTCGGACAGGATGATGACCTACGAGCAGTACTTC. The chain carries TRBV5-6 and TRBJ2-7, with 7 nucleotides matching TRBD1. The length of the CDR3 is 15 residues. Germline lookup yields CDR1 SGHDT and CDR2 YYEEEE. With 3 bases clipped from V and 2 bases from J, the junction kept 8 bases outside the gene matches.

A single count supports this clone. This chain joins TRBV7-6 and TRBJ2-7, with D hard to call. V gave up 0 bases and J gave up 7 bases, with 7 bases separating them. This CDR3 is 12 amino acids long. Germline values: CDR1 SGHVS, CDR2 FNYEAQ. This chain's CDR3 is CASSLALGEQYF. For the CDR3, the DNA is TGTGCCAGCAGCTTAGCGCTGGGGGAGCAGTACTTC.

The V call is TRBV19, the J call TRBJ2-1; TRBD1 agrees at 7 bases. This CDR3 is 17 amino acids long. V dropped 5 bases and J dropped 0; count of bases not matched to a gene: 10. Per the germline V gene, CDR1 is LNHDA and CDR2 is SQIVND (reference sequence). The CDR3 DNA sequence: TGTGCCAGTAGTCCCCTCCGGACAGGCCGCTCCTACAATGAGCAGTTCTTC. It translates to CASSPLRTGRSYNEQFF.